This T cell receptor (beta chain) was sequenced for a study of response to subunit inactivated influenza vaccine. Study-level points and caveats: The authors suggested that every seasonal influenza vaccination recruits few new T cells.

Germline trimming cut 4 bases from V and 3 bases from J; bases unmatched to any gene: 2. CDR1 and CDR2 (germline): SGHAT, FQNNGV. The CDR3 loop spans 14 amino acids. This clonotype has only a few counts. Its antigen is unknown. In TCRdb, the RT-PCR reads were re-called with MiXCR into one record per CDR3 protein. Among around 710,000 distinct CDR3 sequences listed, approximately 14% were seen once. This receptor was identified in a man in his forties or fifties who received an inactivated influenza vaccine. This chain joins TRBV11-2 and TRBJ2-7; TRBD2 aligns across 11 bases. The sequencing used PBMCs from blood, collected 14 to 15 days before vaccination. CDR3 amino acids: CASSSTSGGYEQYF. CDR3 DNA sequence: TGTGCCAGCAGCTCCACTAGCGGGGGCTACGAGCAGTACTTC.